This T cell receptor (beta chain) was obtained from a study of T-cell memory formation after mild COVID-19 (TCRdb year 2021). Regarding the complete study: TCR sequence clusters from the two donors were found to be largely donor specific. T-cell clones expanding and contracting after mild COVID-19 in a couple of donors were tracked by longitudinal TCRalpha and TCRbeta repertoire sequencing. The cohort comprised two young, previously healthy adult volunteers, one female and one male.

Unmatched junction bases come to 9, with V trimmed by 0 bases and J by 5 bases. CDR1 and CDR2 (MNHEY, SVGAGI) derive from the germline V gene. The CDR3 spans 16 residues, from the cysteine through the phenylalanine. Only CDR3 DNA is held: 48 bases, read in frame from base 1. This clonotype was seen a few times. The antigen it binds to is not known. No base quality information exists; no much larger clone differs at one position. General conclusions and limits of the study: SARS-CoV-2 specificity of the second-wave clones peaking on day 37 was not confirmed. The study covered only a couple of mild cases, and larger cohorts including severe cases with pre-infection samples were considered necessary. Contracting CD4+ clones were located mainly in the CM and EM memory subsets, whereas CD8+ clones were found to be enriched in EMRA. The detection of some responding clones in pre-infection memory suggests that pre-existing cross-reactive memory T cells joined the SARS-CoV-2 response. From day 15 to 85, contracting clones showed balanced CD4/CD8 phenotypes, whereas a second wave of clones that expanded from day 15 to 37 leaned towards CD4+.

PBMCs were isolated by Ficoll-Paque density gradient centrifugation. The sequencer listed for this sample is Illumina NovaSeq 6000. TCRalpha and TCRbeta cDNA libraries were built by 5'RACE with constant-segment primers, adding sample barcodes and unique molecular identifiers. RNA was extracted from every sample with Trizol reagent. Libraries were amplified in two PCR steps, with a second sample barcode and Illumina TruSeq adapters added in the second step. Sequencing of the libraries was done on an Illumina NovaSeq, producing 2 x 150 bp paired-end reads. The authors' pipeline ran thus. Reads were demultiplexed and collapsed into UMI-guided consensus sequences with migec v1.2.7. Using mixcr v2.1.11, the UMI consensuses were aligned to TRA and TRB V and J templates and assembled into clonotypes. A clonotype was counted as expanded or contracted only when both edgeR and NoisET called the clonotype significant, with the noise models trained on biological replicates. For edgeR calls, the thresholds were a false discovery rate-adjusted p below 0.01 and a log2 fold-change of 1. PCA with hierarchical clustering of max-normalized trajectories of the 1000 most abundant clonotypes was used as exploratory dynamics analysis. Separately sequenced CD4+ and CD8+ repertoires were used to assign a CD4 or CD8 phenotype to each responding clone. TCRdb reprocessing: public reads trimmed at Q25 with fastp, clones called with MiXCR, in-frame beta chains kept. Each entry is one CDR3 protein sequence, shown with its most common DNA and genes. The V and J calls reflect TCRdb's pipeline rather than the authors' work. Present in this sample are 450,000 to 650,000 distinct CDR3 sequences, roughly a fifth of which were seen just once. Under 8.5% of the sample belongs to the ten largest clones.

Sequenced input: PBMCs or a T cell subset sorted from them (not recorded which). This clonotype was sampled from an adult woman who had mild COVID-19 (a few samples of this study predate the infection). The sample titles of this study are shuffled in the database, so cell type and time point are left out; the donor was told from shared clones. This chain joins TRBV6-5 to TRBJ2-7; TRBD2 aligns with 8 central bases. CDR3 reads: CASSYSGSSGRNEQYF. The DNA reads as follows: TGTGCCAGCAGTTACTCGGGGTCCAGCGGGAGAAACGAGCAGTACTTC.